One sample yielded the 13 T cell receptor beta chains listed below, sequenced in a study of T cells in Graves' hyperthyroidism and ophthalmopathy. Using RNA transcripts as the source, TCR beta CDR3 regions were amplified. An initial round of RT-PCR targeting the TCR CDR3 relied on the HTBI primer set. TCRdb reprocessed the multiplex PCR reads with MiXCR, giving one entry per CDR3 protein. The table lists 450,000 to 500,000 distinct CDR3 sequences, approximately 22% of them singletons. The source material was blood. Every receptor here comes from a woman aged 70-85 years with Graves' ophthalmopathy.

V is TRBV29-1 and J is TRBJ1-1, with unresolved D. CDR3 length equals 13 residues. Trimming removed 2 bases from V and 1 base from J, with 8 bases in between. Germline CDR1 reads SQVTM; CDR2 reads ANQGSEA. CDR3 region: CSVEFSQNTEAFF. The CDR3 coding sequence is TGCAGCGTTGAATTTAGCCAGAACACTGAAGCTTTCTTT.

V and J are TRBV28 and TRBJ2-7, with TRBD2 matching 10 bases. The J segment lost 2 bases and the V segment lost 11 bases, leaving 6 bases of the junction unmatched. CDR1 is MDHEN, CDR2 SYDVKM, per germline. This CDR3 has 13 amino acids. CDR3 in amino acids: CAAAAGGPYEQYF. CDR3 in DNA: TGTGCCGCCGCAGCGGGAGGGCCCTACGAGCAGTACTTC.

The chain links TRBV3-1 to TRBJ2-7, with unresolved D. Germline V gene sequence: CDR1 LGHDT, CDR2 YNNKEL (reference sequence). The CDR3 runs 13 residues. Trimming shortened V by 6 bases and J by 7 bases, and 16 bases separated the two germline ends. In DNA form, the CDR3 reads TGTGCCAGCAGACGTACGGAACTCGGGGAGCAGTACTTC. This translates into CASRRTELGEQYF.

The chain uses TRBV19 and TRBJ1-1; TRBD1 might be the D (5 bases). The germline gives CDR1 LNHDA, CDR2 SQIVND (reference sequence). With 6 bases removed from V and 2 bases from J, the gap between germline ends came to 13 bases. This CDR3 is 14 amino acids long. The CDR3 DNA follows: TGTGCCAGTAGAACCGGGACCCTAAACACTGAAGCTTTCTTT. Translating it yields CASRTGTLNTEAFF. Full variable domain (missing parts from reference TRBV19 and TRBJ1-1): DGGITQSPKYLFRKEGQNVTLSCEQNLNHDAMYWYRQDPGQGLRLIYYSQIVNDFQKGDIAEGYSVSREKKESFPLTVTSAQKNPTAFYLCASRTGTLNTEAFFGQGTRLTVV.

The rearrangement links TRBV10-3 to TRBJ2-7; 9 bases are a match to TRBD2. Looked up from germline, CDR1 is ENHRY and CDR2 is SYGVKD. The CDR3 extends over 16 amino acids. V gave up 6 bases and J gave up 4 bases; unmatched junction bases: 13. CDR3 in amino acids: CAISETGAGGVYEQYF. In DNA form, the CDR3 reads TGTGCCATCAGCGAGACTGGTGCGGGAGGGGTATACGAGCAGTACTTC.

The V and J genes are TRBV19 and TRBJ1-1; D gene unclear. Trimming took off 4 bases at V and 1 base at J, with 10 bases between the two ends. The germline CDR1 and CDR2 sequences are LNHDA and SQIVND (reference sequence). The CDR3 covers 14 residues. As DNA, the CDR3 is TGTGCCAGTAGTACAGCGTGGGAGAACACTGAAGCTTTCTTT. This translates into CASSTAWENTEAFF.

This clonotype was picked up a small number of times. CDR3 sequence: CASSQVHPSQPQHF. DNA of the CDR3: TGCGCCAGCAGCCAAGTCCACCCCTCTCAGCCCCAGCATTTT. The chain couples TRBV4-1 to TRBJ1-5, with D uncertain. V lost 1 base, J lost 6 bases, and 10 bases lay in between. Germline CDR1 reads MGHRA; CDR2 reads YSYEKL. The CDR3 is 14 residues long.

This clonotype was seen repeatedly, ten times or more. The chain employs TRBV2 and TRBJ2-1; maybe TRBD2 (7 bases). Looked up from germline, CDR1 is SNHLY and CDR2 is FYNNEI. V lost 1 base to trimming and J lost 6 bases, with 13 bases between them. CDR3 length: 15 amino acids. CDR3 residues: CASSEEGGPGNEQFF. Here the CDR3 DNA reads TGTGCCAGCAGTGAAGAGGGGGGGCCGGGCAATGAGCAGTTCTTC. The full variable domain, with the rest looked up from reference TRBV2 and TRBJ2-1, is EPEVTQTPSHQVTQMGQEVILRCVPISNHLYFYWYRQILGQKVEFLVSFYNNEISEKSEIFDDQFSVERPDGSNFTLKIRSTKLEDSAMYFCASSEEGGPGNEQFFGPGTRLTVL.

This clonotype was detected a few times. The chain couples TRBV7-3 to TRBJ2-2, with D unresolved. The CDR3 is 14 residues long. Trimming pared 4 bases from V and 1 base from J, leaving 7 bases between. Germline-derived CDR1 and CDR2 are SGHTA and FQGTGA. In nucleotides, the CDR3 is TGTGCCAGCAGCTCCTCAAGGAACACCGGGGAGCTGTTTTTT. Protein sequence: CASSSSRNTGELFF.

This clonotype was seen once. The chain joins TRBV28 to TRBJ2-7; 9 bases agree with TRBD2. Germline V gene data show CDR1 as MDHEN and CDR2 as SYDVKM. The CDR3 loop spans 17 amino acids. Trimming removed 6 bases from V and 5 bases from J; junction bases left unmatched: 17. CDR3 amino acids: CASSQDRLSGSPHEQYF. Here the CDR3 DNA reads TGTGCCAGCAGCCAAGACCGCCTTAGCGGGAGTCCCCACGAGCAGTACTTC.

The genes are TRBV18 and TRBJ2-7; 8 bases are shared with TRBD2. CDR3 length: 14 residues. The J segment lost 0 bases and the V segment lost 6 bases, leaving 4 bases of the junction unmatched. Germline V gene lookup returns CDR1 KGHSH and CDR2 LQKENI. The CDR3 loop is CASSQAGDSYEQYF. The CDR3 DNA is TGTGCCAGCTCGCAAGCGGGAGACTCCTACGAGCAGTACTTC. The whole variable domain, filled in from reference TRBV18 and TRBJ2-7, reads NAGVMQNPRHLVRRRGQEARLRCSPMKGHSHVYWYRQLPEEGLKFMVYLQKENIIDESGMPKERFSAEFPKEGPSILRIQQVVRGDSAAYFCASSQAGDSYEQYFGPGTRLTVT.

The rearrangement links TRBV7-9 to TRBJ1-2, with a weak D call TRBD1 (6 bases). Trimming stripped 5 bases from V and 3 bases from J, with 22 bases between. CDR1 and CDR2 from the germline V gene are SEHNR and FQNEAQ (reference sequence). The CDR3 loop spans 17 amino acids. In DNA form, the CDR3 reads TGTGCCAGCAGCCCTGACAGGATGGTCCCCTACTACTATGGCTACACCTTC. It specifies CASSPDRMVPYYYGYTF.

This clonotype was recorded a few times. The chain recombines TRBV11-2 with TRBJ2-7, with 9 bases identical to TRBD1. The CDR3 has 15 residues. Germline CDR1 reads SGHAT; CDR2 reads FQNNGV. Losses at the gene ends were 1 base for V and 3 bases for J; bases not matched to a gene: 4. The CDR3 loop reads CASSLVATGGYEQYF. CDR3 nucleotide sequence: TGTGCCAGCAGCTTAGTAGCGACAGGGGGCTACGAGCAGTACTTC.